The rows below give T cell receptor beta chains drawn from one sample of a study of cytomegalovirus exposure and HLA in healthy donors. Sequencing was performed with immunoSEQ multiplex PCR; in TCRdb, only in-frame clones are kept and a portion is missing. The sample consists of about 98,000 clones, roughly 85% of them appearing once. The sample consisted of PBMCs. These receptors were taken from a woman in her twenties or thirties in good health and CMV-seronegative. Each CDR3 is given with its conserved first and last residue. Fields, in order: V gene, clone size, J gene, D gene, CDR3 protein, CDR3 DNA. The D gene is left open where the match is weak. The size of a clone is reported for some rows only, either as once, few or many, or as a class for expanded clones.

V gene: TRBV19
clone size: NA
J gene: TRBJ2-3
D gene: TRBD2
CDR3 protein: CASSMGGNTDTQYF
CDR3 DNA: TGTGCCAGTAGTATGGGAGGGAACACAGATACGCAGTATTTT

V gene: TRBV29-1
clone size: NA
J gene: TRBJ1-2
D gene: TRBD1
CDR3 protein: CSVENGLGTGGYTF
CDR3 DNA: TGCAGCGTTGAAAACGGTTTGGGGACAGGGGGATACACCTTC

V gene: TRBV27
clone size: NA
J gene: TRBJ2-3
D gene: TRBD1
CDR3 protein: CASSFGQVSTDTQYF
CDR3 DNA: TGTGCCAGCAGTTTCGGACAGGTTAGCACAGATACGCAGTATTTT

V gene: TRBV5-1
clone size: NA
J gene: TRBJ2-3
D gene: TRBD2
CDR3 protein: CASSPTSGAGATQYF
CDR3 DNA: TGCGCCAGCAGCCCGACTAGCGGGGCGGGTGCTACGCAGTATTTT

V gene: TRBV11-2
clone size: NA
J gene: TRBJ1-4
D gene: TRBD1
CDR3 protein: CASSLGDRDNEKLFF
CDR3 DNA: TGTGCCAGCAGCCTTGGGGACAGAGATAATGAAAAACTGTTTTTT

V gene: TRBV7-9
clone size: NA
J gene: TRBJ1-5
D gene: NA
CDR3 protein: CASSLGNQPQHF
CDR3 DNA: TGTGCCAGCTCGCTAGGCAATCAGCCCCAGCATTTT

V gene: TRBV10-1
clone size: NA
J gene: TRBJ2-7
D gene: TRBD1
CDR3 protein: CASSEQQGPLEQYF
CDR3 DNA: TGCGCCAGCAGTGAGCAACAGGGGCCCTTGGAGCAGTACTTC

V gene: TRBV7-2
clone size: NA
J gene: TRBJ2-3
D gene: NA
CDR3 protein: CASSPTRTQYF
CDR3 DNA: TGTGCCAGCAGCCCCACGCGTACGCAGTATTTT

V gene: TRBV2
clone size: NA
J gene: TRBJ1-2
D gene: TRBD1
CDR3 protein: CASSKRTGYGYTF
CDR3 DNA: TGTGCCAGCAGCAAGAGGACAGGCTATGGCTACACCTTC

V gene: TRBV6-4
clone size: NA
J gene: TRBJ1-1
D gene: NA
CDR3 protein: CASKRQAMNTEAFF
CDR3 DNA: TGTGCCAGCAAACGACAGGCGATGAACACTGAAGCTTTCTTT

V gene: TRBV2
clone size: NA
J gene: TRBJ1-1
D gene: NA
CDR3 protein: CASREWTEAFF
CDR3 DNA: TGTGCCAGCAGGGAGTGGACTGAAGCTTTCTTT

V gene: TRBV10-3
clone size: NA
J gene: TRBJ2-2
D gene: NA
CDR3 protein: CAISESRNTGELFF
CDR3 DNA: TGTGCCATCAGTGAGTCTCGGAACACCGGGGAGCTGTTTTTT

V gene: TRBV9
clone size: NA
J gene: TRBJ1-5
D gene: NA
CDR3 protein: CARSSCLAGFLQPQHF
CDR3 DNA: TGTGCCAGATCATCATGCTTGGCGGGGTTTTTGCAGCCCCAGCATTTT

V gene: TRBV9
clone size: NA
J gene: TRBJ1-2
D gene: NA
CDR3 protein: CASGISRGSRGYTF
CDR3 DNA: TGTGCCAGTGGGATTTCGAGGGGGAGTCGCGGCTACACCTTC

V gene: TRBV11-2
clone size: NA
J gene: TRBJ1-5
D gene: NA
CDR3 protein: CASSLVSGRNQPQHF
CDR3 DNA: TGTGCCAGCAGCTTAGTCTCAGGTCGGAATCAGCCCCAGCATTTT

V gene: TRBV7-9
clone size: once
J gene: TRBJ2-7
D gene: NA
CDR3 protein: CASSSHPSGYEQYF
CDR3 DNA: TGTGCCAGCAGCTCCCATCCCTCGGGATACGAGCAGTACTTC

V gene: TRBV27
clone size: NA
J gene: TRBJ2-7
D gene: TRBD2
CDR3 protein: CASTPKAGGRGYEQYF
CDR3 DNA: TGTGCCAGCACCCCCAAAGCGGGGGGCCGAGGGTACGAGCAGTACTTC

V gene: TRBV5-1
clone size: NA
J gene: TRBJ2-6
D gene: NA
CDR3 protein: CASSPPIGGSGANVLTF
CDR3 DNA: TGCGCCAGCAGCCCTCCAATAGGGGGCTCTGGGGCCAACGTCCTGACTTTC

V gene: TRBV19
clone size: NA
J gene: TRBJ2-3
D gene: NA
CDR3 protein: CASSRRVGVADTQYF
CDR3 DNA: TGTGCCAGTAGTCGCCGCGTCGGGGTGGCAGATACGCAGTATTTT

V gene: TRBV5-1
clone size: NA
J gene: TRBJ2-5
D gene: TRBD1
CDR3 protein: CASSTRTGQETQYF
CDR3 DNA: TGCGCCAGCAGCACCCGGACAGGGCAAGAGACCCAGTACTTC

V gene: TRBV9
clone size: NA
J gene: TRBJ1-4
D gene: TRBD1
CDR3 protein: CASSVGTGGEKLFF
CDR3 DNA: TGTGCCAGCAGCGTCGGGACAGGGGGGGAAAAACTGTTTTTT

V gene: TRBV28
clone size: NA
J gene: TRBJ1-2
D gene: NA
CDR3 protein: CASSPALEGRGYTF
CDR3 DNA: TGTGCCAGCAGTCCAGCGTTGGAGGGACGAGGCTACACCTTC

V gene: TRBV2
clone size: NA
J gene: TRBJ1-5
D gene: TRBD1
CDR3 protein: CASSLIRDRVVIYQPQHF
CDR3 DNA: TGTGCCAGCAGTTTGATCCGGGACAGGGTAGTCATCTATCAGCCCCAGCATTTT

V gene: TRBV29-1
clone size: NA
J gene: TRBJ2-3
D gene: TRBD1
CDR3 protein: CSVEFPQGKDTQYF
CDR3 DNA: TGCAGCGTTGAGTTTCCACAGGGGAAGGATACGCAGTATTTT

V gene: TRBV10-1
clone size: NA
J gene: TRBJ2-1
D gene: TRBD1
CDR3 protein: CASSETGQGADKYEQFF
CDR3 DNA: TGCGCCAGCAGTGAGACCGGACAGGGGGCCGATAAATATGAGCAGTTCTTC

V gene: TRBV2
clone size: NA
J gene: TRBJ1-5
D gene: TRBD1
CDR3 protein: CASSDATGAPHQPQHF
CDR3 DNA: TGTGCCAGCAGTGATGCGACAGGGGCCCCCCATCAGCCCCAGCATTTT

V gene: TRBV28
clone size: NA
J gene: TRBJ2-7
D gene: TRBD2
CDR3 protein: CASRGPGESGNDEQYF
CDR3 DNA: TGTGCCAGCAGGGGCCCGGGAGAGAGCGGGAACGACGAGCAGTACTTC

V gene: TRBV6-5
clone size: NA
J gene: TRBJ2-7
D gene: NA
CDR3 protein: CASSYAGFYEQYF
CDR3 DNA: TGTGCCAGCAGTTACGCAGGGTTCTACGAGCAGTACTTC